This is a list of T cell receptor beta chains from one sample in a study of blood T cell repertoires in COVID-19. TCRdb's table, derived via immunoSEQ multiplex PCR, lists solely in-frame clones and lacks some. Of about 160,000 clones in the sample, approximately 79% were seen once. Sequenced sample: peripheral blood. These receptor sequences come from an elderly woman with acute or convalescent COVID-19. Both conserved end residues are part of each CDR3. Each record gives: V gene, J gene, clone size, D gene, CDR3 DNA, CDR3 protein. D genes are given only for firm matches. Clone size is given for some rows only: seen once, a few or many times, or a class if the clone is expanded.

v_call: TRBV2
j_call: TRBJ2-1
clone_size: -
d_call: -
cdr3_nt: TGTGCCAGCAGCCCTGACTTGTACAATGAGCAGTTCTTC
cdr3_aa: CASSPDLYNEQFF

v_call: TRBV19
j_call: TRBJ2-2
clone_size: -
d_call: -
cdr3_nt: TGTGCCAGTAGACAGGCGGTCAACACGAACACCGGGGAGCTGTTTTTT
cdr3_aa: CASRQAVNTNTGELFF

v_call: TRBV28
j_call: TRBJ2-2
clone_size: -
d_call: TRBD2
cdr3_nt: TGTGCCAGCAGTCGTTTTAGCGGGAGCGATACCGGGGAGCTGTTTTTT
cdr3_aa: CASSRFSGSDTGELFF

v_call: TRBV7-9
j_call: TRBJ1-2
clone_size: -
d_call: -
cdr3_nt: TGTGCCAGCAGCACACAAGATGGCTACACCTTC
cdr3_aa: CASSTQDGYTF

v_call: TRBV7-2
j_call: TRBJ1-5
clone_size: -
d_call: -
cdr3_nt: TGTGCCAGCAGGCCTGGGGGAGGCAGAGATCAGCCCCAGCATTTT
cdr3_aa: CASRPGGGRDQPQHF

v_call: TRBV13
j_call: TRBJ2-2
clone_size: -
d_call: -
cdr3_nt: TGTGCCAGCAGCTTGCGAGTCACCGGGGAGCTGTTTTTT
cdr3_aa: CASSLRVTGELFF

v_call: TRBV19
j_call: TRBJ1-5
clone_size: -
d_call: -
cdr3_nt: TGTGCCAGTAGTATCAGCCTCCCGGGGGGCAATCAGCCCCAGCATTTT
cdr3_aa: CASSISLPGGNQPQHF

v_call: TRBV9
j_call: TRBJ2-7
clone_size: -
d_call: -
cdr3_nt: TGTGCCAGCAGCTTAGGACATTTCTCCTACGAGCAGTACTTC
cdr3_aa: CASSLGHFSYEQYF

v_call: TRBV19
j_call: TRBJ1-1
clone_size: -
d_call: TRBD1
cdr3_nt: TGTGCCAGTATTGGACAGGGGGCAGGGAACACTGAAGCTTTCTTT
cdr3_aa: CASIGQGAGNTEAFF

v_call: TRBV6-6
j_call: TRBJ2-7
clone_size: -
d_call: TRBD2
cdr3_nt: TGTGCCAGCAGTGACTTTGGGACTAGATGGGAGCAGTACTTC
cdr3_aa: CASSDFGTRWEQYF

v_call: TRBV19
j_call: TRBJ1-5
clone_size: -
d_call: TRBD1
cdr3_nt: TGTGCCAGTTCCCTGGTGACAGGGATCAATCAGCCCCAGCATTTT
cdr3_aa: CASSLVTGINQPQHF

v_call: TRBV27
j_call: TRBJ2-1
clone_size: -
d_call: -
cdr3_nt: TGTGCCAGCAGTTTAGGGGGGTCTTTTTACAATGAGCAGTTCTTC
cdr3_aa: CASSLGGSFYNEQFF

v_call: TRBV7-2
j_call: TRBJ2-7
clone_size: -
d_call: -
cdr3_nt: TGTGCCAGCAGCTTATCCCTTACCTACGAGCAGTACTTC
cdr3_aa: CASSLSLTYEQYF

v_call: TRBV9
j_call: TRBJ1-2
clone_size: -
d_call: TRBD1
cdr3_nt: TGTGCCAGCAGCCCCGGGACAGACTATGGCTACACCTTC
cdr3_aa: CASSPGTDYGYTF

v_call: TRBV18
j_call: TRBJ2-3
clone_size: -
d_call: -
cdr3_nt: TGTGCCAGCTCACCAGAGAGGCAGGGTACAGATACGCAGTATTTT
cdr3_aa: CASSPERQGTDTQYF

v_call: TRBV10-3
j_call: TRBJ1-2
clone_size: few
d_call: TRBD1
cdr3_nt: TGTGCCATCAGGACAGGGGATGGCTACACCTTC
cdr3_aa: CAIRTGDGYTF

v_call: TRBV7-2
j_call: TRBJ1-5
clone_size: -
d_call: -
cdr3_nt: TGTGCCAGCAGCTTACAGGGGCTAGGGAATCAGCCCCAGCATTTT
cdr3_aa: CASSLQGLGNQPQHF

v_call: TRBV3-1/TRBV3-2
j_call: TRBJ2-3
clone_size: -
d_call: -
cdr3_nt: TGTGCCAGCAGCCAGGTAGCGGATACGCAGTATTTT
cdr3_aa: CASSQVADTQYF

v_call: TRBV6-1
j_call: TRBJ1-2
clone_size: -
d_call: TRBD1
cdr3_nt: TGTGCCAGCAGTGAATTGGACAGGGGGAGCGGCTACACCTTC
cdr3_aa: CASSELDRGSGYTF

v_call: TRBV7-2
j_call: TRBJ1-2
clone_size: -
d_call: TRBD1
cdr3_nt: TGTGCCAGCAGCTTTTTGGGGACAGGGGTCCCTCGGGGCTACACCTTC
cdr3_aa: CASSFLGTGVPRGYTF